Each of the 21 T cell receptor beta chains below was sequenced from the same sample in a study of tumor T cells in aggressive B-cell lymphoma. Clones were read by immunoSEQ multiplex PCR, and TCRdb kept only the in-frame ones, dropping some. The profile shows approximately 12,000 clones, around 89% of them singletons. Sequencing was performed on tumor tissue. The receptors here all came from an adult with diffuse large B cell lymphoma.

The V call is TRBV13, the J call TRBJ1-1; D unclear. Germline V gene sequence: CDR1 PRHDT, CDR2 FYEKMQ (reference sequence). V was pared by 5 bases and J by 4 bases, with 8 bases between. The CDR3 runs to 12 residues. The CDR3 sequence: CASSPEGTEAFF. CDR3 in DNA: TGTGCCAGCAGCCCGGAGGGCACTGAAGCTTTCTTT.

This clone was counted only a few times. The chain recombines TRBV4-1 with TRBJ2-7, with 7 bases that match TRBD1. The trim removed 1 base at V and 2 bases at J, leaving 5 bases unmatched. This CDR3 is 15 amino acids long. Germline V gene lookup returns CDR1 MGHRA and CDR2 YSYEKL. In DNA, the CDR3 is TGCGCCAGCAGCCAAGCCCCGGGACAGACCTACGAGCAGTACTTC. Translating gives CASSQAPGQTYEQYF.

The chain is built from TRBV12-5 and TRBJ1-1; 9 positions match TRBD1. Germline V gene data show CDR1 as LGHNT and CDR2 as FRNRAP. The CDR3 spans 14 residues. V trimming: 3 bases; J trimming: 8 bases; junction bases outside the gene matches: 7. For the CDR3, the DNA is TGTGCTAGTGGTTTTTTGGGTACAGGGGGCGAAGCTTTCTTT. Its protein is CASGFLGTGGEAFF.

The V gene is TRBV6-1, the J gene TRBJ2-7; D not certain. Trimming shortened V by 6 bases and J by 2 bases, and 5 bases separated the two germline ends. Per germline, CDR1 MNHNS and CDR2 SASEGT. This CDR3 contains 11 residues. The CDR3 nucleotides are TGTGCCAGCAGCTCCCCCTACGAGCAGTACTTC. Its protein is CASSSPYEQYF.

The count of this clone is one. The chain carries TRBV6-5 and TRBJ1-2; 8 nucleotides align to TRBD1. With V trimmed by 0 bases and J by 5 bases, 8 bases remained unmatched. The length of the CDR3 is 16 residues. The germline V gene has CDR1 MNHEY and CDR2 SVGAGI. CDR3 DNA: TGTGCCAGCAGTTACTCCCGGACAGGGAAAAAATATGGCTACACCTTC. Translating gives CASSYSRTGKKYGYTF.

The gene calls are TRBV10-3 and TRBJ2-7, with 8 bases identical to TRBD1. Per the germline V gene, CDR1 is ENHRY and CDR2 is SYGVKD. Trimming at V came to 7 bases and at J to 5 bases, leaving 4 bases not matched to a gene. The CDR3 runs 12 residues. CDR3 sequence (DNA): TGTGCCATCACAGGGGGCGCGGACGAGCAGTACTTC. Amino acids: CAITGGADEQYF.

The chain joins TRBV29-1 to TRBJ1-2; D not certain. Germline CDR1 is SQVTM and CDR2 is ANQGSEA. Trimming cost V 5 bases and J 6 bases, with 7 bases left between them. The CDR3 is 10 amino acids. DNA for the CDR3: TGCAGCGTTTGGGAGGATGGCTACACCTTC. It codes for CSVWEDGYTF.

A note on this clone: One end of the junction fails to match germline, which may point to a read error. This chain joins TRBV4-1 and TRBJ1-1, with D perhaps matching TRBD1 (5 bases). There are 14 residues in the CDR3. Germline V gene sequence: CDR1 MGHRA, CDR2 YSYEKL. This CDR3 reads CASSSGGGNTEAFF. CDR3 bases: TGTGCCAGCAGCTCGGGCGGGGGGAACACTGAAGCTTTCTTT.

The chain joins TRBV10-1 to TRBJ2-1, with a tentative D call TRBD2 (6 bases). Germline lookup yields CDR1 WNHNN and CDR2 SYGVQD (reference sequence). The CDR3 consists of 14 residues. V shed 3 bases and J shed 2 bases, with 8 bases lying between them. The CDR3 protein is CASSEQRAYNEQFF. DNA for the CDR3: TGCGCCAGCAGTGAACAGCGGGCCTACAATGAGCAGTTCTTC.

The chain links TRBV27 to TRBJ2-5, with 7 positions matching TRBD1. This CDR3 region has 14 residues. Germline V gives CDR1 MNHEY, CDR2 SMNVEV (reference sequence). V dropped 4 bases and J dropped 5; count of bases not matched to a gene: 7. The DNA for the CDR3 is TGTGCCAGCAGTTCCATCGACAGGGTCGAGACCCAGTACTTC. It codes for CASSSIDRVETQYF.

The rearrangement joins TRBV6-5 to TRBJ2-7, with 7 bases matching TRBD2. CDR1 and CDR2 from the germline V gene are MNHEY and SVGAGI. The length of the CDR3 is 14 residues. V gave up 4 bases and J gave up 3 bases; unmatched junction bases: 6. The CDR3, as DNA: TGTGCCAGCAGTTCTGCGGGGGTCTACTACGAGCAGTACTTC. The encoded protein is CASSSAGVYYEQYF.

The chain joins TRBV28 to TRBJ1-2, with TRBD1 identical over 8 bases. The germline V gene has CDR1 MDHEN and CDR2 SYDVKM. Losses at the gene ends were 7 bases for V and 7 bases for J; bases not matched to a gene: 11. The CDR3 is made up of 14 amino acids. The CDR3 DNA reads TGTGCCAGCACCCCGGGTGGGGACAGGAGTGGCTACACCTTC. Amino acid sequence: CASTPGGDRSGYTF.

This clone was counted only a few times. Since the CDR3 does not end with the conserved phenylalanine or tryptophan, this likely comes from a read error. The DNA is omitted, as the CDR3 cannot be located on it reliably, and the CDR3 follows TCRdb's listing. The chain links TRBV20-1 to TRBJ2-7; the table's D call, TRBD1, has no DNA check behind it. CDR1 is DFQATT and CDR2 is SNEGSKA in the germline V gene (reference sequence). The CDR3 totals 9 residues, both ends included. The CDR3 protein is CSADPFRVY.

This chain links TRBV5-5 with TRBJ2-1, with 8 bases aligning to TRBD2. The J segment lost 9 bases and the V segment lost 4 bases, leaving 15 bases of the junction unmatched. The CDR3 totals 16 residues. CDR1 SGHKS and CDR2 YYEKEE come from the germline V gene (reference sequence). CDR3 nucleotides: TGTGCCAGCAGCCCCAGAACGGGAGGGTTGGTGGGTGAGCAGTTCTTC. It yields the protein CASSPRTGGLVGEQFF.

This rearrangement joins TRBV29-1 to TRBJ2-1; TRBD2 agrees at 11 bases. The junction had 15 bases not matched to a gene; V was cut back by 2 bases and J by 0 bases. The germline CDR1 and CDR2 sequences are SQVTM and ANQGSEA. This CDR3 region has 20 residues. The CDR3 bases are TGCAGCGTTGAAAACAGACGACTAGCGGGAACTCCGAGCTCCTACAATGAGCAGTTCTTC. Translation: CSVENRRLAGTPSSYNEQFF.

The chain combines TRBV7-2 with TRBJ2-2; unclear D gene. The length of the CDR3 is 11 residues. With 5 bases removed from V and 5 bases from J, the gap between germline ends came to 3 bases. Germline V lookup: CDR1 SGHTA, CDR2 FQGNSA. The chain's CDR3 is CASSQTGELFF. CDR3 bases: TGTGCCAGCAGCCAGACCGGGGAGCTGTTTTTT.

This chain connects TRBV27 to TRBJ2-2; a possible D gene is TRBD1 (6 bases). The germline CDR1 and CDR2 sequences are MNHEY and SMNVEV (reference sequence). V gave up 8 bases and J gave up 5 bases, with 18 bases separating them. This CDR3 has 15 residues. The CDR3 DNA is TGTGCCAGCGGGGTGGGACAACTAAATACCGGGGAGCTGTTTTTT. Translating gives CASGVGQLNTGELFF.

The V and J genes are TRBV6-5 and TRBJ2-3; maybe TRBD1 (6 bases). Trimming removed 4 bases at V and 5 bases at J, with 16 bases between. CDR1 MNHEY and CDR2 SVGAGI come from the germline V gene. The CDR3 spans 15 residues. The CDR3 protein is CASSLQGIRGDTQYF. In DNA, the CDR3 is TGTGCCAGCAGTTTACAGGGTATTCGAGGAGATACGCAGTATTTT.

The J gene is TRBJ2-1, the V gene TRBV28, with 7 bases lining up with TRBD2. The CDR3 is made up of 18 amino acids. The V and J ends lost 2 bases and 6 bases, in that order; junction bases with no gene match: 16. The germline CDR1 and CDR2 sequences are MDHEN and SYDVKM. CDR3 amino acids: CASSLIGISGRRSNEQFF. In nucleotides, the CDR3 is TGTGCCAGCAGTTTAATAGGTATTAGCGGGCGGCGGAGCAATGAGCAGTTCTTC.

The chain joins TRBV18 to TRBJ2-1; tentatively, D is TRBD2 (5 bases). In germline, CDR1 is KGHSH, CDR2 LQKENI. This CDR3 contains 11 residues. Between the trimmed V and J ends, which lost 10 bases and 6 bases, there was a span of 10 bases. The CDR3 DNA sequence: TGTGCCAACGGGGTCCTCAATGAGCAGTTCTTC. Translated, it gives CANGVLNEQFF.

This chain joins TRBV5-6 and TRBJ1-1; 9 nucleotides agree with TRBD1. V trimming: 2 bases; J trimming: 6 bases; junction bases outside the gene matches: 2. The CDR3 totals 13 residues. Germline loops: CDR1 SGHDT, CDR2 YYEEEE. CDR3 sequence (DNA): TGTGCCAGCAGCTTCGGGACAGGGTCTGAAGCTTTCTTT. It codes for CASSFGTGSEAFF.